This T cell receptor beta chain was recovered during a study of cytomegalovirus exposure and HLA in healthy donors. From germline, CDR1 is MGHRA and CDR2 YSYEKL. Germline trimming cut 7 bases from V and 2 bases from J; bases unmatched to any gene: 13. The CDR3 has 16 residues. This clone was detected only a few times. Its antigen remains unknown. Vbeta (60) and Jbeta (13) primers were used in the PCR. Some clones are missing from TCRdb's copy, which holds only in-frame ones; the method was immunoSEQ multiplex PCR. The sample records more than 90,000 clones, about 80% being singletons. Study conclusions and caveats: Donor immune exposure was known only as CMV serostatus. Many donors carried some public TCRs, although rarity characterized most TCR sequences. Reportedly, HLA-A and HLA-B alleles of most subjects were accurately predicted from TCR beta.

The gene calls are TRBV4-1 and TRBJ1-1; TRBD1 matches at 7 bases. The sample comprised PBMCs. The source of this sequence is a man aged 30 to 45 in good health and CMV-seronegative. CDR3 sequence: CASNPDRAGSNTEAFF. The CDR3 nucleotides read TGCGCCAGCAACCCCGACAGGGCAGGTAGTAACACTGAAGCTTTCTTT.